A single sample gave rise to the 16 T cell receptor beta chains below, sequenced in a study of blood T cells in healthy people across ages. A second about 6 to 12 cycle PCR used barcoded and J-beta primers. TCRdb itself ran the 5' RACE reads through MiXCR, one entry per CDR3 protein. Among about 1.8 million distinct CDR3 sequences listed, roughly 50% were seen once. Sequences were obtained from blood. The receptors come from a middle-aged woman in good health.

The DNA for the CDR3 is TGTGCCAGCAGCTTACGACAGAGTTACGGCTATGGCTACACCTTC. Amino acid sequence: CASSLRQSYGYGYTF. This chain uses TRBV7-9 with TRBJ1-2; TRBD1 is a possible D gene (5 bases). CDR3 length equals 15 residues. Germline V lookup: CDR1 SEHNR, CDR2 FQNEAQ (reference sequence). Trimming took 2 bases from V and 4 from J, leaving 14 bases between them.

A few counts support this clonotype. The chain recombines TRBV7-2 with TRBJ2-7, with 10 bases lining up with TRBD2. CDR3 size: 15 residues. V gave up 3 bases and J gave up 4 bases; unmatched junction bases: 6. CDR1 SGHTA and CDR2 FQGNSA come from the germline V gene. Here the CDR3 DNA reads TGTGCCAGCAGCTTTGACGGGACTAGCGCTTACGAGCAGTACTTC. This translates into CASSFDGTSAYEQYF.

This clonotype was observed a single time. This rearrangement joins TRBV28 to TRBJ2-1; 12 bases line up with TRBD2. Losses at the gene ends were 6 bases for V and 8 bases for J; bases not matched to a gene: 11. CDR3 size: 16 residues. Germline values: CDR1 MDHEN, CDR2 SYDVKM. CDR3 residues: CASRYDLAGGWDEQFF. The CDR3 region has the DNA TGTGCCAGCAGATACGATCTAGCGGGAGGGTGGGATGAGCAGTTCTTC.

V gene TRBV29-1 combines with J gene TRBJ2-4, with TRBD1 matching 9 bases. Germline V gene sequence: CDR1 SQVTM, CDR2 ANQGSEA. The junction had 13 bases not matched to a gene; V was cut back by 3 bases and J by 13 bases. The CDR3 is 14 amino acids. For the CDR3, the DNA is TGCAGCGTTGACTCGGGACAGGGAATCAATGAGCAGTACTTC. It encodes CSVDSGQGINEQYF.

The rearrangement uses TRBV4-1 and TRBJ2-1, with 9 bases fitting TRBD1. Germline values: CDR1 MGHRA, CDR2 YSYEKL. With 3 bases clipped from V and 4 bases from J, the junction kept 7 bases outside the gene matches. This CDR3 comprises 16 residues. The CDR3: CASSHGTGFFYNEQFF. The CDR3 DNA reads TGCGCCAGCAGCCACGGGACAGGGTTTTTTTACAATGAGCAGTTCTTC.

CDR3 residues: CASRSRLLSAYEQYF. The CDR3 DNA reads as TGTGCAAGTCGATCCCGACTACTATCGGCCTACGAGCAGTACTTC. This rearrangement joins TRBV12-2 to TRBJ2-5; the table's D gene call, TRBD2, was not cross checked with the DNA. The DNA matches TRBJ2-7 better at its end, which makes the J call doubtful. TRBV12-2 is a listed pseudogene. This CDR3 region has 15 residues.

The rearrangement links TRBV20-1 to TRBJ2-4, with 7 bases identical to TRBD2. V lost 3 bases, J lost 6 bases, and 5 bases stayed unmatched. The CDR3 extends over 13 amino acids. The germline gives CDR1 DFQATT, CDR2 SNEGSKA (reference sequence). Here the CDR3 DNA reads TGCAGTGCTAGTAAAGGGAGGGGAAACATTCAGTACTTC. As protein: CSASKGRGNIQYF.

The V and J genes are TRBV28 and TRBJ2-4; D is perhaps TRBD1 (5 bases). The end of the DNA aligns better with TRBJ2-5, so the J call may be wrong. This CDR3 has 13 residues. CDR1 and CDR2 from the germline V gene are MDHEN and SYDVKM. The CDR3 nucleotides read TGTGCCAGCCTGACAGAAGAAAAAGAGACCCAGTACTTC. Protein: CASLTEEKETQYF.

The chain combines TRBV5-1 with TRBJ2-1, with D possibly matching TRBD1 (5 bases). Trimming took 4 bases from V and 6 from J, leaving 8 bases between them. Germline V gene sequence: CDR1 SGHRS, CDR2 YFSETQ. The CDR3 sequence is 12 residues long. In nucleotides, the CDR3 is TGCGCCAGCAGCATTGACAGCAATGAGCAGTTCTTC. This gives the protein CASSIDSNEQFF. Drawing the rest from reference TRBV5-1 and TRBJ2-1, the complete variable domain is KAGVTQTPRYLIKTRGQQVTLSCSPISGHRSVSWYQQTPGQGLQFLFEYFSETQRNKGNFPGRFSGRQFSNSRSEMNVSTLELGDSALYLCASSIDSNEQFFGPGTRLTVL.

The chain carries TRBV5-6 and TRBJ2-7; 11 nucleotides match TRBD1. Germline lookup yields CDR1 SGHDT and CDR2 YYEEEE. The junction had 13 bases not matched to a gene; V was cut back by 4 bases and J by 7 bases. CDR3 length: 16 residues. DNA of the CDR3: TGTGCCAGCAGCCGTATAGGACAGGGGGCCTCGGGGGAGCAGTACTTC. Protein product: CASSRIGQGASGEQYF.

The CDR3: CASSLRETDHLYEQYF. For the CDR3, the DNA is TGTGCCAGCAGTTTAAGGGAAACAGACCACCTCTACGAGCAGTACTTC. The genes are TRBV28 and TRBJ2-7; D remains unclear. Trimming removed 2 bases from V and 3 bases from J, with 17 bases in between. CDR3 length: 16 amino acids. The germline CDR1 and CDR2 sequences are MDHEN and SYDVKM. The full variable domain, in which reference TRBV28 and TRBJ2-7 provide the parts outside the CDR3, is DVKVTQSSRYLVKRTGEKVFLECVQDMDHENMFWYRQDPGLGLRLIYFSYDVKMKEKGDIPEGYSVSREKKERFSLILESASTNQTSMYLCASSLRETDHLYEQYFGPGTRLTVT.

This chain links TRBV18 with TRBJ2-5, with D unclear. The CDR3 runs 14 residues. Germline CDR1 is KGHSH and CDR2 is LQKENI. Deletions cut 0 bases from V and 1 base from J, with 6 bases between. The DNA of the CDR3 is TGTGCCAGCTCACCACCGACAATCCAAGAGACCCAGTACTTC. It translates to CASSPPTIQETQYF.

The chain employs TRBV6-2 or TRBV6-3 and TRBJ2-7; D call uncertain. The CDR3 has 14 residues. Germline V gives CDR1 MNHEY, CDR2 SVGEGT. The V end lost 10 bases, the J end lost 4 bases, and 20 bases lay between the germline ends. CDR3 DNA sequence: TGTGCCACCCGCGACGATCACGGGTATTACGAGCAGTACTTC. It translates to CATRDDHGYYEQYF.

This clonotype was detected a few times. The rearrangement joins TRBV5-1 to TRBJ2-1; 8 positions match TRBD1. Losses at the gene ends were 5 bases for V and 8 bases for J; bases not matched to a gene: 21. The CDR3 covers 18 residues. Germline V gene lookup returns CDR1 SGHRS and CDR2 YFSETQ. The CDR3 sequence is CASRHNQILQGARDEQFF. The CDR3 region has the DNA TGCGCCAGCAGGCATAACCAGATCCTCCAGGGGGCGCGGGATGAGCAGTTCTTC.

This chain connects TRBV5-4 to TRBJ2-1; a possible D gene is TRBD2 (6 bases). The CDR3 is 17 amino acids. Per the germline V gene, CDR1 is SGHNT and CDR2 is YYREEE (reference sequence). The V gene lost 3 bases and the J gene lost 1 base, with 17 bases spanning the gap. CDR3 region: CASSYSLSGVSYNEQFF. In DNA, the CDR3 is TGTGCCAGCAGCTACTCACTTTCGGGGGTGTCCTACAATGAGCAGTTCTTC.

This chain links TRBV7-9 with TRBJ2-1; 10 positions agree with TRBD1. Per germline, CDR1 SEHNR and CDR2 FQNEAQ (reference sequence). This CDR3 region has 16 residues. Trimming removed 5 bases from V and 6 bases from J; junction bases left unmatched: 10. The CDR3 protein is CASSRTAGTGVNEQFF. The CDR3 DNA reads as TGTGCCAGCAGCCGCACTGCCGGGACAGGGGTCAATGAGCAGTTCTTC.